This T cell receptor beta chain derives from a study of CD8 T cells in Susac syndrome. Turning to the study itself: Blood was drawn from Susac syndrome patients while they were therapy-naive, on corticosteroids, or on intravenous immunoglobulin alone.

RNA was extracted with the RNeasy kit, and a quantity of roughly 0.5 to 1 ug was reverse transcribed using random hexamers. Multiplex PCR with immunoSEQ amplified the TCR beta CDR3 across 54 Vbeta and 13 Jbeta. Each CDR3 protein is one row after TCRdb ran MiXCR on the immunoSEQ multiplex PCR reads. The data contain over 130,000 distinct CDR3 sequences, around 93% of them singletons. Study-wide points: A relatively small number of individuals underwent TCR sequencing and HLA analysis.

Turning to this clonotype: What it binds is unknown.

TCR beta was sequenced from blood CD8+ and CD4+ T cells. Sequenced sample: CD4+ T cells from PBMCs. This clonotype was sampled from a human donor with Susac syndrome.

The CDR3 region is CAWERGRQETQYF. In DNA form, the CDR3 reads TGTGCCTGGGAGCGGGGACGACAAGAGACCCAGTACTTC. The chain combines TRBV30 with TRBJ2-5; 7 bases line up with TRBD2. This CDR3 has 13 amino acids. Trimming took 5 bases from V and 2 from J; bases not matched to a gene: 5. CDR1 is GTSNPN, CDR2 SVGIG, per germline (reference sequence).